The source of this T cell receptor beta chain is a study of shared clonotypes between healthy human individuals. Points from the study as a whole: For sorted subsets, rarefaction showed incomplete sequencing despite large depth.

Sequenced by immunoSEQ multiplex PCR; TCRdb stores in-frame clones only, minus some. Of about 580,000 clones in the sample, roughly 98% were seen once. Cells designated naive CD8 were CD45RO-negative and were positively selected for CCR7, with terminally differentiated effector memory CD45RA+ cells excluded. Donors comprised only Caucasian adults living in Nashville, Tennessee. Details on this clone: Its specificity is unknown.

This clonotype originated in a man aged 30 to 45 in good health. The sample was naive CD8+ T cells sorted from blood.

This CDR3 reads CASSHPPGRGADTQYF. CDR3 coding DNA: TGTGCCAGCAGCCATCCACCAGGGAGAGGAGCAGATACGCAGTATTTT. The rearrangement links TRBV4-2 to TRBJ2-3, with D possibly called TRBD1 or TRBD2 (5 bases each). Trimming removed 3 bases from V and 4 bases from J, with 17 bases in between. This CDR3 contains 16 residues. From germline, CDR1 is LGHNA and CDR2 YNFKEQ.